A single sample is the source of the 17 T cell receptor beta chains below, sequenced in a study of CD8+CD57+ T cells in acquired aplastic anemia. TCR beta VDJ and CDR3 profiles were obtained from a genomic DNA template. Via MiXCR, TCRdb re-called the reads, giving one row per CDR3 protein. Of 150,000 to 180,000 distinct CDR3 sequences in the sample, less than 60% were seen once. Individuals selected for sequencing had exhibited CD8+CD57+ cell expansion on flow cytometry. Material for sequencing was sorted CD4+, CD8+, or CD8+CD57+ T cells (not recorded which) from PBMCs. The source is a human donor with aplastic anemia.

This clonotype was detected only a few times. The chain employs TRBV7-9 and TRBJ1-4; tentatively, D is TRBD1 (5 bases). Germline V CDR1 and CDR2: SEHNR, FQNEAQ (reference sequence). The CDR3 loop spans 13 amino acids. Trimming stripped 6 bases from V and 5 bases from J, with 10 bases between. The CDR3 bases are TGTGCCAGCAGAGGGACCAACAATGAAAAACTGTTTTTT. As protein: CASRGTNNEKLFF.

The rearrangement uses TRBV19 and TRBJ2-2; D gene ambiguous. Per the germline V gene, CDR1 is LNHDA and CDR2 is SQIVND (reference sequence). This CDR3 region has 12 residues. Trimming removed 10 bases from V and 4 bases from J, with 10 bases in between. The CDR3 loop reads CATQVGTGELFF. CDR3 nucleotides: TGTGCCACCCAGGTGGGCACCGGGGAGCTGTTTTTT.

This clonotype occurred many times. The chain is built from TRBV6-1 and TRBJ1-4; 7 bases align to TRBD1. V lost 7 bases, J lost 5 bases, and 7 bases stayed unmatched. CDR3 length: 14 amino acids. CDR1 and CDR2 from the germline V gene are MNHNS and SASEGT. The CDR3 DNA reads TGTGCCAGCAAACGGGACAGCGGCAATGAAAAACTGTTTTTT. This encodes CASKRDSGNEKLFF.

The rearrangement joins TRBV7-8 to TRBJ1-1, with D perhaps TRBD1 (6 bases). The germline V gene encodes CDR1 SGHVS and CDR2 FQNEAQ. Trimming stripped 6 bases from V and 4 bases from J, with 9 bases between. This CDR3 spans 12 amino acids. The CDR3 sequence: CASSEGGTEAFF. CDR3 in DNA: TGTGCCAGCAGTGAGGGGGGCACTGAAGCTTTCTTT.

The chain is built from TRBV10-3 and TRBJ2-7; D is possibly TRBD2 (6 bases). The CDR3 covers 12 residues. Germline V gives CDR1 ENHRY, CDR2 SYGVKD. V was pared by 8 bases and J by 3 bases, with 11 bases between. CDR3 sequence (DNA): TGTGCCATCGCCAGGGAGGACTACGAGCAGTACTTC. Translating it yields CAIAREDYEQYF.

V gene TRBV15 combines with J gene TRBJ1-1; 11 bases align to TRBD1. Germline V CDR1 and CDR2: LNHNV, YYDKDF (reference sequence). V trimming: 5 bases; J trimming: 5 bases; junction bases outside the gene matches: 10. The CDR3 spans 16 residues. CDR3 DNA sequence: TGTGCCACCAGCTCCCCCGGGACAGGGGGGCGAACTGAAGCTTTCTTT. As protein: CATSSPGTGGRTEAFF.

The table lists this clonotype with many counts. This sequence joins TRBV9 and TRBJ2-3; D ambiguous. Trimming stripped 4 bases from V and 0 bases from J, with 9 bases between. Looked up from germline, CDR1 is SGDLS and CDR2 is YYNGEE. The CDR3 is made up of 14 amino acids. The CDR3 bases are TGTGCCAGCAGCCCCTTTGGTAGCACAGATACGCAGTATTTT. It specifies CASSPFGSTDTQYF.

The chain employs TRBV10-2 and TRBJ2-1; D possibly corresponds to TRBD1 (5 bases). The CDR3 runs 13 residues. Germline CDR1 and CDR2: WSHSY and SAAADI. V was pared by 0 bases and J by 7 bases, with 7 bases between. CDR3 loop: CASSESTANEQFF. The CDR3 nucleotides are TGCGCCAGCAGTGAGTCGACAGCGAATGAGCAGTTCTTC.

The chain uses TRBV7-2 and TRBJ1-3, with D maybe TRBD1 (5 bases). CDR1 is SGHTA, CDR2 FQGNSA, per germline. V gave up 2 bases and J gave up 4 bases, with 12 bases separating them. The CDR3 runs to 15 residues. In DNA form, the CDR3 reads TGTGCCAGCAGCTTATGGGCCGGGGGGGGAAACACCATATATTTT. Translating gives CASSLWAGGGNTIYF.

The chain is built from TRBV19 and TRBJ1-5; D unresolved. The CDR3 sequence is 14 residues long. The V end was cut by 1 base, the J end by 3 bases, with 7 bases between. Germline CDR1 LNHDA, CDR2 SQIVND (reference sequence). Here the CDR3 DNA reads TGTGCCAGTAGTATAGGGCAGCCCAATCAGCCCCAGCATTTT. It translates to CASSIGQPNQPQHF. The full variable domain, in which reference TRBV19 and TRBJ1-5 provide the parts outside the CDR3, is DGGITQSPKYLFRKEGQNVTLSCEQNLNHDAMYWYRQDPGQGLRLIYYSQIVNDFQKGDIAEGYSVSREKKESFPLTVTSAQKNPTAFYLCASSIGQPNQPQHFGDGTRLSIL.

The sample holds many counts of this clonotype. The chain links TRBV10-2 to TRBJ2-5, with 12 bases matching TRBD2. With 6 bases clipped from V and 5 bases from J, the junction kept 10 bases outside the gene matches. This CDR3 is 16 amino acids long. Germline V gene lookup returns CDR1 WSHSY and CDR2 SAAADI. The CDR3 sequence: CASRATSGGVGETQYF. For the CDR3, the DNA is TGCGCCAGCAGGGCGACTAGCGGGGGAGTTGGGGAGACCCAGTACTTC.

This clonotype was seen repeatedly, ten times or more. The chain combines TRBV6-2 or TRBV6-3 with TRBJ1-1; D remains unclear. CDR1 is MNHEY, CDR2 SVGEGT, per germline. V dropped 5 bases and J dropped 1 base, with 8 bases sitting between them. The CDR3 runs to 13 residues. CDR3 protein: CASSRRENTEAFF. In DNA, the CDR3 is TGTGCCAGCAGTAGAAGGGAGAACACTGAAGCTTTCTTT.

This clonotype was counted at least ten times. The J gene is TRBJ2-3, the V gene TRBV6-4; 14 bases are a match to TRBD2. Germline loops: CDR1 MRHNA, CDR2 SNTAGT. The CDR3 is 15 amino acids. V trimming: 10 bases; J trimming: 2 bases; junction bases outside the gene matches: 5. The CDR3 nucleotides are TGTGCCACCGGGACTAGCGGGGGCTCCACAGATACGCAGTATTTT. Its translation: CATGTSGGSTDTQYF.

The chain recombines TRBV2 with TRBJ2-4; tentative D call: TRBD1 (6 bases). Germline V gives CDR1 SNHLY, CDR2 FYNNEI. The length of the CDR3 is 11 residues. V was pared by 7 bases and J by 15 bases, with 16 bases between. CDR3 residues: CASKVGAVRYF. The CDR3, as DNA: TGTGCCAGCAAGGTGGGGGCAGTTCGGTACTTC.

This clonotype was seen a few times. V is TRBV10-3 and J is TRBJ2-3, with a weak D call TRBD1 (5 bases). V was clipped by 3 bases and J by 6 bases, with 19 bases between them. Germline loops: CDR1 ENHRY, CDR2 SYGVKD. The CDR3 has 16 amino acids. CDR3 bases: TGTGCCATCAGTGAATTGATCAGGGCAAACGGTGATACGCAGTATTTT. Its protein is CAISELIRANGDTQYF.

This clonotype was recorded many times. The V and J genes are TRBV10-2 and TRBJ2-2; D might be TRBD1 (5 bases). V lost 7 bases and J 1 base, leaving 10 bases between the germline ends. This CDR3 comprises 14 residues. Per the germline V gene, CDR1 is WSHSY and CDR2 is SAAADI. The CDR3 nucleotides read TGCGCCAGCACGGGCCAGGGGAACACCGGGGAGCTGTTTTTT. Its translation is CASTGQGNTGELFF.

The V and J genes are TRBV5-1 and TRBJ2-1; D ambiguous. The germline V gene has CDR1 SGHRS and CDR2 YFSETQ. The V gene lost 4 bases and the J gene lost 2 bases, with 7 bases spanning the gap. CDR3 length: 13 amino acids. The CDR3 loop is CASSLLTYNEQFF. The DNA for the CDR3 is TGCGCCAGCAGCCTCCTAACCTACAATGAGCAGTTCTTC.